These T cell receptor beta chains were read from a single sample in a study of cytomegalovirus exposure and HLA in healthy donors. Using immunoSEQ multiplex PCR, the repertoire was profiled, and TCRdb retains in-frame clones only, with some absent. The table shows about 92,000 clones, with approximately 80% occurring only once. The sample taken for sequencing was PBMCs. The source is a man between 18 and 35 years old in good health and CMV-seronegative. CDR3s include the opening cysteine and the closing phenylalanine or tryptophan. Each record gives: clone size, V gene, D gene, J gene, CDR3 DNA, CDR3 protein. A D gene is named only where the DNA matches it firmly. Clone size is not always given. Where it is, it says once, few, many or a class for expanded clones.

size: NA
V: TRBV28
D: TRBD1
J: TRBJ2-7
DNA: TGTGCCAGTCGGGACAGCCGTTTCTACGAGCAGTACTTC
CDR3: CASRDSRFYEQYF

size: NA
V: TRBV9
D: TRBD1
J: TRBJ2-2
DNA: TGTGCCAGCAGCGTAGCACAGGGGGCGGACACCGGGGAGCTGTTTTTT
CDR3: CASSVAQGADTGELFF

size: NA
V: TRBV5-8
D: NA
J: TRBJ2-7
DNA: TGTGCCAGCAGCCCTTCCGAGGTTCTCTACGAGCAGTACTTC
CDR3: CASSPSEVLYEQYF

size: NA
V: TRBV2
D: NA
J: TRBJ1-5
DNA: TGTGCCAGCAGCGACGACTATTTTAATCAGCCCCAGCATTTT
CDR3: CASSDDYFNQPQHF

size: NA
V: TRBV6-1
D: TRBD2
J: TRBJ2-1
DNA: TGTGCCAGCAAAGAATGGAAGACTAGCGGAAATGAGCAGTTCTTC
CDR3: CASKEWKTSGNEQFF

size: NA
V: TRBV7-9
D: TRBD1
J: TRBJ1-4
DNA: TGTGCCAGCAGCCCCGACAGGGGGGATAGTGCGAGGGAAAAACTGTTTTTT
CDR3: CASSPDRGDSAREKLFF

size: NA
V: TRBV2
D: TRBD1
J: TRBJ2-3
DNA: TGTGCCAGCCACAGGGGCCCCCCAGATACGCAGTATTTT
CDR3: CASHRGPPDTQYF

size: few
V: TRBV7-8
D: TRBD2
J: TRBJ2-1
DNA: TGTGCCAGCAGCTCGTGGACTAGCGGGGGGTATGAGCAGTTCTTC
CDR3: CASSSWTSGGYEQFF

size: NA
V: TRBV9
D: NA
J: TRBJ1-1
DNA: TGTGCCAGCAGCAAACAGGAAGGTTTTGCTGAAGCTTTCTTT
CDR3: CASSKQEGFAEAFF

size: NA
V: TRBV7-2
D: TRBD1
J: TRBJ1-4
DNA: TGTGCCAGCAGCTCCGGGACAGGGAGTGAAAAACTGTTTTTT
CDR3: CASSSGTGSEKLFF

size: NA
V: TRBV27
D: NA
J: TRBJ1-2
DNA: TGTGCCAGCAGTTTTACAGGGAGCAACTATGGCTACACCTTC
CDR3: CASSFTGSNYGYTF

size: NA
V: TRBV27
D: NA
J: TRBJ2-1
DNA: TGTGCCAGCAGTTTATTTCGGGGAAACAACAATGAGCAGTTCTTC
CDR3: CASSLFRGNNNEQFF

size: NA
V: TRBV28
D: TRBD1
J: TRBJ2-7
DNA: TGTGCCAGCGGCTATACACAGGGGACCAACGAGCAGTACTTC
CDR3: CASGYTQGTNEQYF

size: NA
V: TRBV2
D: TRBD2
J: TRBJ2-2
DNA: TGTGCCTCCACCGGCACTAGCGGGAACACCGGGGAGCTGTTTTTT
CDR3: CASTGTSGNTGELFF

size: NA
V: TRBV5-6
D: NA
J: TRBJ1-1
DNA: TGTGCCAGCAGCTTAATTTCGACTGAAGCTTTCTTT
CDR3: CASSLISTEAFF

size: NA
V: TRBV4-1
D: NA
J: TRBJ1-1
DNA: TGCGCCAGCAGCCAACCAATACCCCTCAGGGGCCGAGGAACTGAAGCTTTCTTT
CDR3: CASSQPIPLRGRGTEAFF

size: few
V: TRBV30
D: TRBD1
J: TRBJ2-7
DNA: TGTGCCTGGAGTGCCAACAGGGGCGACGAGCAGTACTTC
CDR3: CAWSANRGDEQYF

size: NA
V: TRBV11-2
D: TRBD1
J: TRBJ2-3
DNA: TGTGCCAGCAGCTCACAAGCCGGGACAGCTTTCGATACGCAGTATTTT
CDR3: CASSSQAGTAFDTQYF

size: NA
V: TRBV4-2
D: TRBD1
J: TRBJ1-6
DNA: TGTGCCAGCAGCCAAGGTCTCCGGGACAGGGCTCATTCACCCCTCCACTTT
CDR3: CASSQGLRDRAHSPLHF

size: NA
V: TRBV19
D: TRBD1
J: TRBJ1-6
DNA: TGTGCCAGTAGTATTCGACCGGGACAGGGGGGTTCACCCCTCCACTTT
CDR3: CASSIRPGQGGSPLHF

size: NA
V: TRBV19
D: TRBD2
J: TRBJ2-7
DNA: TGTGCCAGTAGTCCCACCGCGGGGGTCGATTCCTACGAGCAGTACTTC
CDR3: CASSPTAGVDSYEQYF

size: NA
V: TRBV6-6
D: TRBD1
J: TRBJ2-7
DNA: TGTGCCAGCAGCTCCGCCGGGACAGGGGGCGTCGAGCAGTACTTC
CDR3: CASSSAGTGGVEQYF

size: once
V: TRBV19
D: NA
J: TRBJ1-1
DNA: TGTGCCAGTAGGGGGGCGGGTACTGAAGCTTTCTTT
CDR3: CASRGAGTEAFF

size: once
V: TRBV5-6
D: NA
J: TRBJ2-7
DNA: TGTGCCAGCAGCCCCTCCGACAGGAGCTCCTACGAGCAGTACTTC
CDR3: CASSPSDRSSYEQYF

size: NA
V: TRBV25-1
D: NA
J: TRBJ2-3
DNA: TGTGCCAGCAGTGAACACGGTGGTGGCACAGATACGCAGTATTTT
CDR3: CASSEHGGGTDTQYF

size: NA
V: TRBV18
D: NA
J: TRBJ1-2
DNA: TGTGCCAGCTCCCAGAGCGACCAGGGAGGCTATGGCTACACCTTC
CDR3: CASSQSDQGGYGYTF

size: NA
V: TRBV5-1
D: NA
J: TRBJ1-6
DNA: TGCGCCAGCAGCTTGAGCCGGGGGGATAATTCACCCCTCCACTTT
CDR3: CASSLSRGDNSPLHF

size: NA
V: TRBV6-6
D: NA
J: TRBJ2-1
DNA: TGTGCCAGCAGCGGAGGAGTCTACAATGAGCAGTTCTTC
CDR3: CASSGGVYNEQFF

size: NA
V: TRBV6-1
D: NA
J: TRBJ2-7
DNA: TGTGCCAGCAGTGAAGTCCCGGGTCCTCAACCGAGGGAGCAGTACTTC
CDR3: CASSEVPGPQPREQYF

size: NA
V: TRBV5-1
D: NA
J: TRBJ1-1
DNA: TGCGCCAGCAGCTTGATGGCAGGGAAAAATGAAGCTTTCTTT
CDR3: CASSLMAGKNEAFF

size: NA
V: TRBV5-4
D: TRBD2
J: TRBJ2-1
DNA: TGTGCCAGCAGCTTGGTTGCTAGCGGGGGAAATGAGCAGTTCTTC
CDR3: CASSLVASGGNEQFF

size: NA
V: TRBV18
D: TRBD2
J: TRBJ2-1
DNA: TGTGCCAGCTCACCGACGGAGCGGGGGGGCGGTGAGCAGTTCTTC
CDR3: CASSPTERGGGEQFF

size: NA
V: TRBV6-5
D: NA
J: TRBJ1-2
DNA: TGTGCCAGCAGTTACTCGAAAGGCCAGGGAGGCTACACCTTC
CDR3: CASSYSKGQGGYTF

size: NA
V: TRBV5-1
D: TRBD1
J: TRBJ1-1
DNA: TGCGCCAGCAGCTTGGTGGGACAGGGGCAAGGGGCTGAAGCTTTCTTT
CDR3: CASSLVGQGQGAEAFF

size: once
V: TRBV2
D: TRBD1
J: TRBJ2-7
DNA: TGTGCCAGCAGCCCCCCCCGGGACAGCTACTACGAGCAGTACTTC
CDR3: CASSPPRDSYYEQYF

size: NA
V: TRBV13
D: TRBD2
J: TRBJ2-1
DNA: TGTGCCAGCAGCTTACCGAGCGGGGGGGCTGAAAATGAGCAGTTCTTC
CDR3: CASSLPSGGAENEQFF

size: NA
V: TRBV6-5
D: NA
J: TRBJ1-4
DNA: TGTGCCAGCAGTTCCTTCGTTGCAACTAATGAAAAACTGTTTTTT
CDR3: CASSSFVATNEKLFF

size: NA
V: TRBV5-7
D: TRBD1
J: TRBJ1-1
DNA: TGTGCCAGCAGCTCTTGGACAGGAGCTAACACTGAAGCTTTCTTT
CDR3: CASSSWTGANTEAFF

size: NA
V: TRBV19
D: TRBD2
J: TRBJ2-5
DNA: TGTGCCAGTAGTACCGGACTAGCGGGGGGCATTCGGAAGACCCAGTACTTC
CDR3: CASSTGLAGGIRKTQYF

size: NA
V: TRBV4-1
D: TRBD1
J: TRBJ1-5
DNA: TGCGCCAGCAGCCAGGAAGGGTGGGGACAGGGTCTTTATAGCAATCAGCCCCAGCATTTT
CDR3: CASSQEGWGQGLYSNQPQHF

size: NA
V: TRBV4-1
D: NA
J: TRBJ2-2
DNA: TGCGCCAGCAGCCTCATGGAGGGGCCCGGGGAGCTGTTTTTT
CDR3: CASSLMEGPGELFF

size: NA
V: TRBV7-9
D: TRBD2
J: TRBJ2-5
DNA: TGTGCCAGCAGCTTAGGAATCGGCGGGGGGGCCGAGACCCAGTACTTC
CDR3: CASSLGIGGGAETQYF

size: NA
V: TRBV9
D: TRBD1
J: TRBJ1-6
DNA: TGTGCCAGCGGACAGGGGGATTCCTATAATTCACCCCTCCACTTT
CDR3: CASGQGDSYNSPLHF

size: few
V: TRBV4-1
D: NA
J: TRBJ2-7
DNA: TGCGCCAGCAGCCATCTTCAGGGCCACGAGCAGTACTTC
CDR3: CASSHLQGHEQYF

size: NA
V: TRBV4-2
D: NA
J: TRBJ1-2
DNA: TGTGCCAGCAGCCAAGATCGGGGTACAGACTATGGCTACACCTTC
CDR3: CASSQDRGTDYGYTF

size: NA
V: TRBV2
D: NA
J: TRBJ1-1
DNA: TGTGCCAGCAGACCCGCCAGGTACGAAGCTTTCTTT
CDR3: CASRPARYEAFF

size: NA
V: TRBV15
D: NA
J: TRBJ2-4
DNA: TGTGCCACCAGCAGAGATGGGACACCTCCCAAAAACATTCAGTACTTC
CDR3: CATSRDGTPPKNIQYF

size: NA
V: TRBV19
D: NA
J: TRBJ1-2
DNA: TGTGCCAGTAAACTTGCAGGACAAGAAATAGGGAACTATGGCTACACCTTC
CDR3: CASKLAGQEIGNYGYTF

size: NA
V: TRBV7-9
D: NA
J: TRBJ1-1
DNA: TGTGCCAGCAGCCAACTACAGGGAAACACTGAAGCTTTCTTT
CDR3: CASSQLQGNTEAFF

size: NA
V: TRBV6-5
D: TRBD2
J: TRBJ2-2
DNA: TGTGCCAGCAGTCAAACTAGCGGGGTCACCGGGGAGCTGTTTTTT
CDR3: CASSQTSGVTGELFF

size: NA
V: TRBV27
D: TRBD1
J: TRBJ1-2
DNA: TGTGCCAGCAGTTCTGAGACAGGGACCTATGGCTACACCTTC
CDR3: CASSSETGTYGYTF

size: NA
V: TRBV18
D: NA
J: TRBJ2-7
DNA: TGTGCCAGCTCAGCGACGGGCGAGCAGTACTTC
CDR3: CASSATGEQYF

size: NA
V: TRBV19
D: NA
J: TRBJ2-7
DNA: TGTGCCAGTAGTGGCACCGGGATCTCCTACGAGCAGTACTTC
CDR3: CASSGTGISYEQYF